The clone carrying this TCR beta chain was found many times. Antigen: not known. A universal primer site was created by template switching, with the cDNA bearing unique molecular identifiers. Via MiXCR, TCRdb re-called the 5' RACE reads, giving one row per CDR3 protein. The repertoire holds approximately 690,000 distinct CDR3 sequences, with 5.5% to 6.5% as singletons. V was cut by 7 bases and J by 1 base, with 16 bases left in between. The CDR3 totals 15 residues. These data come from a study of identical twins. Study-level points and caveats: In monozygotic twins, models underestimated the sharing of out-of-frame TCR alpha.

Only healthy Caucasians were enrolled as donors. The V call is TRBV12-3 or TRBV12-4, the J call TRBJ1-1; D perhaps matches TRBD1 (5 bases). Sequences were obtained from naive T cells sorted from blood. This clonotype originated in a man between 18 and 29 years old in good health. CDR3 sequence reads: CASTLLSGGNTEAFF. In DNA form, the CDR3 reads TGTGCCAGCACGCTACTCAGTGGGGGGAACACTGAAGCTTTCTTT.